This T cell receptor beta chain emerged from a study of shared clonotypes between healthy human individuals. Findings of the study overall: Clonotypes that were shared across a handful of donors made up around 5.5% of naive CD4 clonotypes.

Note on this clone: The antigen is not known. This likely stems from a read error, as it lies one base from a far larger clone.

Original data processing: Because ImmunoSEQ provided only junction sequences with no quality scores, the filtering differed. Using immunoSEQ multiplex PCR, the repertoire was profiled, and TCRdb retains in-frame clones only, with some absent. That table furnishes V, J and clone size, whereas the DNA furnished D and trimming. The table includes about 120,000 clones, about 70% detected once. This CDR3 contains 19 residues. Germline V CDR1 and CDR2: LGHNA, YNFKEQ. This chain connects TRBV4-2 to TRBJ2-7, with D perhaps matching TRBD1 (9 bases). Material for sequencing was memory CD8+ T cells sorted from blood. Subset noted: CD45RO+ cells pooled with CCR7-negative TemRA cells. This TCR was sampled from a woman aged 25 to 45 in good health. The CDR3 bases are TGTGCCAACAGCCAAGGTGAGACAGGGGGACTAGGCGGTCCCTACGAGCAGTACTTC. Translating gives CANSQGETGGLGGPYEQYF.